This is a list of T cell receptor beta chains from one sample in a study of cytotoxic CD8 clonotypes in ibrutinib-treated CLL. TCRdb's copy holds only in-frame clones and misses some; the assay was immunoSEQ multiplex PCR. The data hold roughly 180,000 clones, with more than 80% observed a single time. Material: PBMCs, obtained after 24 months of ibrutinib treatment. All receptors come from a human donor with chronic lymphocytic leukemia. CDR3s leave out the opening cysteine and the closing phenylalanine or tryptophan. Each record gives: V gene, CDR3 protein.

v_gene: TRBV5-6
CDR3aa: ASSLLGTTNTGELF

v_gene: TRBV9
CDR3aa: ASSPGQGNYGYT

v_gene: TRBV4-1
CDR3aa: ASSQEGGNQPQH

v_gene: TRBV5-6
CDR3aa: ASSLPGTYAEAF

v_gene: TRBV6-5
CDR3aa: ASSYGDRGYT

v_gene: TRBV19
CDR3aa: ASSISRDSYNEQF

v_gene: TRBV11-2
CDR3aa: ASSLGVWNGYT

v_gene: TRBV28
CDR3aa: ASRNQLANVLT

v_gene: TRBV7-2
CDR3aa: ASSSSLLRLAGNNEQF

v_gene: TRBV5-1
CDR3aa: ASSSLTGDTEAF

v_gene: TRBV2
CDR3aa: ASGTGVGETQY

v_gene: TRBV4-2
CDR3aa: ASSQDLGRGDGSNQPQH

v_gene: TRBV30
CDR3aa: AWKAGRSSMNTEAF

v_gene: TRBV6-6
CDR3aa: ASSYPFDRGGEKLF

v_gene: TRBV6-5
CDR3aa: ASSYEAGAGNTIY

v_gene: TRBV6-1
CDR3aa: ASTLWGNQPQH

v_gene: TRBV30
CDR3aa: AWSATWRTGLYNSPLH

v_gene: TRBV6-6
CDR3aa: ASRTREETQY

v_gene: TRBV28
CDR3aa: ASRGGSHGELF